The T cell receptor beta chain described here comes from a study of blood T cell repertoires in COVID-19. About the study: PBMCs, B-cell-depleted T cells, or T cells were the source of the cDNA or gDNA that made up the material.

The J segment lost 0 bases and the V segment lost 2 bases, leaving 7 bases of the junction unmatched. This CDR3 is 18 amino acids long. CDR1 is SGHNT, CDR2 YYREEE, per germline (reference sequence). Individuals drawn from around 25 US areas were about 18 to 100 years old. Recovered status in Cohort 3 required two negative PCRs, clearance, or symptom resolution. Repertoires were generated with immunoSEQ multiplex PCR, while TCRdb's copy carries only in-frame clones and drops some. The data show about 410,000 clones, roughly 91% seen once. The specimen sequenced was PBMCs or T cells enriched from blood (not recorded which). This TCR was recovered from a woman in her 30s who had recovered from COVID-19. This rearrangement joins TRBV5-4 to TRBJ2-3, with 12 bases aligning to TRBD2. The CDR3 bases are TGTGCCAGCAGCTTTCGCCTAGCGGGAGGGCAGAGCACAGATACGCAGTATTTT. Translated, it gives CASSFRLAGGQSTDTQYF.